This T cell receptor beta chain was retrieved from a study of blood T cell repertoires in COVID-19. A PCR-confirmed or clinician-diagnosed COVID-19 case had contacted exposed participants within 2 weeks of entry. Assay used: immunoSEQ multiplex PCR; TCRdb lists only in-frame clones, some missing. The table includes 290,000 or so clones, approximately 80% detected once. The sequenced sample consisted of PBMCs or T cells enriched from blood (not recorded which). The sequence was obtained from a man in his forties who had been exposed to COVID-19.

The CDR3 protein is CASSLFIPIEGYTF. The CDR3 nucleotides read TGTGCCAGCAGCTTATTTATCCCAATAGAGGGCTACACCTTC. The V call is TRBV7-2, the J call TRBJ1-2; D remains unclear. V was clipped by 2 bases and J by 8 bases, with 15 bases between them. The CDR3 has 14 amino acids. The germline V gene has CDR1 SGHTA and CDR2 FQGNSA.